This T cell receptor (beta chain) was identified in a study of technical replicates of blood from a handful of donors. This CDR3 has 15 residues. Germline CDR1 and CDR2: MDHEN and SYDVKM. The V and J ends lost 5 bases and 4 bases, in that order; junction bases with no gene match: 10. Only in-frame clones appear in the TCRdb table, and some are missing; sequencing was by immunoSEQ multiplex PCR. The sample yields some 12,000 clones, around 91% seen once. The chain couples TRBV28 to TRBJ2-5; 7 nucleotides line up with TRBD1. Specimen: PBMCs. The clonotype originates from a human donor in good health. Written as DNA, the CDR3 is TGTGCCAGCAGTCTCAAGGACAGGCGGGCAGAGACCCAGTACTTC. Its translation is CASSLKDRRAETQYF.